This T cell receptor (beta chain) is from a study of graft-versus-host responses after intestinal transplantation. This clone came up once. Its antigen is as yet unknown. Whole-study results and caveats: Levels of circulating GvH clones at their peak were associated with early post-transplant HvG declines. Where graft-donor T cell macrochimerism was present, patients had high graft-versus-host to host-versus-graft clonal ratios in allografts.

The junction had 10 bases not matched to a gene; V was cut back by 2 bases and J by 6 bases. The CDR3 runs 16 residues. The germline CDR1 and CDR2 sequences are MNHEY and SVGAGI. Only in-frame clones appear in the TCRdb table, and some are missing; sequencing was by immunoSEQ multiplex PCR. Altogether some 70,000 clones are present, around nine tenths being singletons, with the ten largest covering around 7%. The rearrangement uses TRBV6-5 and TRBJ2-7; TRBD1 agrees at 10 bases. The input for sequencing was bone marrow, taken roughly 110 weeks after intestinal transplantation. The receptor was derived from a human patient who received an intestinal transplant, so some T cells may come from the graft donor. The CDR3 DNA sequence: TGTGCCAGCAGTTACGAGTTCCGGGACAGGGGAAGCGAGCAGTACTTC. Protein sequence: CASSYEFRDRGSEQYF.